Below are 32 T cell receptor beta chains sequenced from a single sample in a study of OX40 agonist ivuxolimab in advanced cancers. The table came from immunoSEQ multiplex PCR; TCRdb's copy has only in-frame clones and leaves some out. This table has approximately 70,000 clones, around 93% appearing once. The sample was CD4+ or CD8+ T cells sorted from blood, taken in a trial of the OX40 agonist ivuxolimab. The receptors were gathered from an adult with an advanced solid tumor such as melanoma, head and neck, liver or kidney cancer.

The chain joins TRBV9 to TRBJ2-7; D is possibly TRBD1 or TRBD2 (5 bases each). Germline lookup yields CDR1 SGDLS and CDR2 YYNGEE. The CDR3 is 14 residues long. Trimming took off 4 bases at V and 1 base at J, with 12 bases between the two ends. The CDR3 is CASSSGPVSYEQYF. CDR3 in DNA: TGTGCCAGCAGCTCGGGACCGGTGTCCTACGAGCAGTACTTC.

As DNA, the CDR3 is TGTGCCAGCAGTGGGACTAGCGGGAGCTCGTGGAGGACCTACAATGAGCAGTTCTTC. It is translated as CASSGTSGSSWRTYNEQFF. This chain links TRBV6-1 with TRBJ2-1; the match to TRBD2 covers 13 bases. The CDR3 covers 19 residues. The germline V gene encodes CDR1 MNHNS and CDR2 SASEGT. V was clipped by 4 bases and J by 2 bases; unmatched bases: 11.

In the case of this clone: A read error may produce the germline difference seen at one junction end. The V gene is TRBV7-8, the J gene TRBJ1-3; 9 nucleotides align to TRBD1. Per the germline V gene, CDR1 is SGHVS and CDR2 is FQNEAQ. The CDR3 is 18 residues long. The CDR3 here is CTSSLALYRGRPGNTIYF. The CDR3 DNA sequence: TGTACCAGCAGCTTAGCTCTTTACAGGGGGCGTCCTGGAAACACCATATATTTT.

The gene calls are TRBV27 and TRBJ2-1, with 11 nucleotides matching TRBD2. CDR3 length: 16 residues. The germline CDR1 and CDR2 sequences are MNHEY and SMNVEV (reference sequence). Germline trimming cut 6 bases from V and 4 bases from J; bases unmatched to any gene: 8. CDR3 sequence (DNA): TGTGCCAGCAGCCCCCGCGGGACTAGCGGATACAATGAGCAGTTCTTC. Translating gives CASSPRGTSGYNEQFF.

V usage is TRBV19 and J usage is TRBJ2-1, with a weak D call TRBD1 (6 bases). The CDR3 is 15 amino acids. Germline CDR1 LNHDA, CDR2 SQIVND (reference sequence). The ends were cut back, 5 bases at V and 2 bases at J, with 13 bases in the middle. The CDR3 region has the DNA TGTGCCAGTAGTGGGGGCAGGGTACCCTACAATGAGCAGTTCTTC. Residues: CASSGGRVPYNEQFF.

The CDR3 coding sequence is TGTGCCAGCAGCCGGGACAGGGGAATCGACGAGCAGTACTTC. It specifies CASSRDRGIDEQYF. The rearrangement links TRBV11-1 to TRBJ2-5; 10 bases line up with TRBD1. The J call may be mistaken, given a closer DNA end match to TRBJ2-7. The germline V gene has CDR1 SGHAT and CDR2 FQDESV (reference sequence). The CDR3 covers 14 residues.

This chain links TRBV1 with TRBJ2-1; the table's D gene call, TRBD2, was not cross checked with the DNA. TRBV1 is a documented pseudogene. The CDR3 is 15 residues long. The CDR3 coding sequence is TGCACCAGCGCGCAGGATCGCGGGAGTGTTCATGAGCAGTTCTTC. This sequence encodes CTSAQDRGSVHEQFF.

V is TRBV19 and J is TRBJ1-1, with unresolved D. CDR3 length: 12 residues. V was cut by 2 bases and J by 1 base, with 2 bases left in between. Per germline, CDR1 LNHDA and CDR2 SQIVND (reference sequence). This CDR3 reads CASSIRNTEAFF. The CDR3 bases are TGTGCCAGTAGTATACGGAACACTGAAGCTTTCTTT.

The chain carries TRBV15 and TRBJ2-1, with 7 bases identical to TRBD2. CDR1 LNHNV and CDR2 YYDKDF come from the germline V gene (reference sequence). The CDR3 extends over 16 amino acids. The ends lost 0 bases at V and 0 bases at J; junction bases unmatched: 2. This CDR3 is CATSREGGSSYNEQFF. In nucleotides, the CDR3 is TGTGCCACCAGCAGAGAGGGCGGGAGCTCCTACAATGAGCAGTTCTTC.

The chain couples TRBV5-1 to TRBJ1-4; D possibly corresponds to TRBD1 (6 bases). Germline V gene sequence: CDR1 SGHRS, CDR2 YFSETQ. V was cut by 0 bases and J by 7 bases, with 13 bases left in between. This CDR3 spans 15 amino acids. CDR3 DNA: TGCGCCAGCAGCTTGGGGCCAGGGGTTGGTGAAAAACTGTTTTTT. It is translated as CASSLGPGVGEKLFF. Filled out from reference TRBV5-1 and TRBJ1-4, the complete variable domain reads KAGVTQTPRYLIKTRGQQVTLSCSPISGHRSVSWYQQTPGQGLQFLFEYFSETQRNKGNFPGRFSGRQFSNSRSEMNVSTLELGDSALYLCASSLGPGVGEKLFFGSGTQLSVL.

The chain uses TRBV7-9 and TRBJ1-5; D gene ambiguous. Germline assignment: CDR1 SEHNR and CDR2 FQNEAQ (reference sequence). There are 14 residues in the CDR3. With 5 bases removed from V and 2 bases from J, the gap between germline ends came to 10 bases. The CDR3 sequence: CASSKGGGNQPQHF. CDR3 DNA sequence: TGTGCCAGCAGCAAAGGTGGAGGCAATCAGCCCCAGCATTTT.

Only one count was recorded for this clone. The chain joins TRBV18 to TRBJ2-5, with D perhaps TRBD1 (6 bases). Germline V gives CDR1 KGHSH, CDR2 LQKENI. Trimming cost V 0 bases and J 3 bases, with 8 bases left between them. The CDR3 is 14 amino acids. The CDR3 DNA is TGTGCCAGCTCACCACCGACAGGAGAAGAGACCCAGTACTTC. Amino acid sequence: CASSPPTGEETQYF.

CDR3 sequence: CASSRLAGGTGGQEQYF. Written as DNA, the CDR3 is TGCGCCAGCAGCCGACTAGCTGGGGGGACAGGGGGCCAGGAGCAGTACTTC. The V and J genes are TRBV4-1 and TRBJ2-7, with 12 positions matching TRBD1. CDR3 length equals 17 residues. Germline V gene lookup returns CDR1 MGHRA and CDR2 YSYEKL. The ends lost 4 bases at V and 7 bases at J; junction bases unmatched: 14.

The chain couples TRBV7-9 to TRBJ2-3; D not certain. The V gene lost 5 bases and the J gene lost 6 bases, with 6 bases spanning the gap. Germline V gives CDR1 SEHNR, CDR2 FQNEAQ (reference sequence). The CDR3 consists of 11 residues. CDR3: CASSPDDTQYF. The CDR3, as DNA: TGTGCCAGCAGCCCCGACGATACGCAGTATTTT.

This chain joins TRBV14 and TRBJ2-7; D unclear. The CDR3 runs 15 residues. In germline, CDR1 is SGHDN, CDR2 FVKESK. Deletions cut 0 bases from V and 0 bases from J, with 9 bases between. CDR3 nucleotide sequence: TGTGCCAGCAGCCAAGATGCCCGATTCTCCTACGAGCAGTACTTC. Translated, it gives CASSQDARFSYEQYF. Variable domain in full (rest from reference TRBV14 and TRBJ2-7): EAGVTQFPSHSVIEKGQTVTLRCDPISGHDNLYWYRRVMGKEIKFLLHFVKESKQDESGMPNNRFLAERTGGTYSTLKVQPAELEDSGVYFCASSQDARFSYEQYFGPGTRLTVT.

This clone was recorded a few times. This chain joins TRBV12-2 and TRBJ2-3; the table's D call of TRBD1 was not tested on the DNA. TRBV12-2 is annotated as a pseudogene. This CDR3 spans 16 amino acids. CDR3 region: CASRKDGQGPTDTQYF. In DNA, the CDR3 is TGTGCAAGTCGCAAAGACGGACAGGGACCCACAGATACGCAGTATTTT.

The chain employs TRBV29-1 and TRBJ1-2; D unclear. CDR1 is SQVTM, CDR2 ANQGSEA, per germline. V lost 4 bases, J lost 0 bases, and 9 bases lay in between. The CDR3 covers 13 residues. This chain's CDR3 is CSVVQRTNYGYTF. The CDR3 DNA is TGCAGCGTTGTTCAGCGGACTAACTATGGCTACACCTTC.

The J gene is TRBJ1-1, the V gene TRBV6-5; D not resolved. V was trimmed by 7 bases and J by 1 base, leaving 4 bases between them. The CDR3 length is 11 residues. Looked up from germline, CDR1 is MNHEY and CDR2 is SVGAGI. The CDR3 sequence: CASTANTEAFF. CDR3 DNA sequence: TGTGCCAGCACCGCGAACACTGAAGCTTTCTTT.

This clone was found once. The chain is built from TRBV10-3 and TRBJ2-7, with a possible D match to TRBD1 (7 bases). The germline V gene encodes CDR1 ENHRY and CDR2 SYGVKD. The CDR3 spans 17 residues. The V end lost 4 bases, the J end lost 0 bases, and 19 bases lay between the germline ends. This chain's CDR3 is CAISGKGGTVSSYEQYF. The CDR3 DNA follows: TGTGCCATCAGTGGGAAAGGGGGGACAGTAAGCTCCTACGAGCAGTACTTC.

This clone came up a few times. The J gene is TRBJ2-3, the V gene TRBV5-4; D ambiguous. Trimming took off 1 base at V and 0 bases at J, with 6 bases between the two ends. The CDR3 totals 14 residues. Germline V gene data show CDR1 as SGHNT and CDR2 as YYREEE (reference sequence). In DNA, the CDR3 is TGTGCCAGCAGCTTGACTACCAGCACAGATACGCAGTATTTT. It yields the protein CASSLTTSTDTQYF.

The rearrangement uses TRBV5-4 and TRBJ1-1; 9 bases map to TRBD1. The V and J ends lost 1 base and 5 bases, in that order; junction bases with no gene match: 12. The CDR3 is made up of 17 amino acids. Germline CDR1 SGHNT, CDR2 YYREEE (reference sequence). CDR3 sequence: CASSLYRPDRGGTEAFF. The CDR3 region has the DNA TGTGCCAGCAGCTTGTATCGCCCGGACAGGGGAGGTACTGAAGCTTTCTTT.

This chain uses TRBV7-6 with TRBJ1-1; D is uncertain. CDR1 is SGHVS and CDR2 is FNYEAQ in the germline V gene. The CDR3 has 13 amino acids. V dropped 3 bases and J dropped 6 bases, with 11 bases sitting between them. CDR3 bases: TGTGCCAGCAGCTTCGGAGGCGGTTCTGAAGCTTTCTTT. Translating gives CASSFGGGSEAFF.

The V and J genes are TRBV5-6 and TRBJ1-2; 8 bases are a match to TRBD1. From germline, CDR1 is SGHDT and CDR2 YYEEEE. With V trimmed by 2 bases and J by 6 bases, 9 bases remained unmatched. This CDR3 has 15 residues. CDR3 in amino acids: CASSFLQGVGDGYTF. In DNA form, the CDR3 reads TGTGCCAGCAGCTTCCTACAGGGGGTCGGGGATGGCTACACCTTC.

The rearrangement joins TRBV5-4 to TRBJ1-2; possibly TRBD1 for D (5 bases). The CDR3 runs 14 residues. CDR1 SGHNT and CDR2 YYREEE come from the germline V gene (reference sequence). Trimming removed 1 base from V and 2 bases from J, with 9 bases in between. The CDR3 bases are TGTGCCAGCAGCTTGTTTGGGGGGAACTATGGCTACACCTTC. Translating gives CASSLFGGNYGYTF.

The CDR3 loop reads CASTSGGAFTGELFF. CDR3 in DNA: TGTGCCAGCACCTCAGGGGGCGCGTTCACCGGGGAGCTGTTTTTT. The J gene is TRBJ2-2, the V gene TRBV28; TRBD1 aligns across 8 bases. The V segment lost 7 bases and the J segment 4 bases; nucleotides outside the gene matches: 8. Germline-derived CDR1 and CDR2 are MDHEN and SYDVKM. The CDR3 is made up of 15 amino acids.

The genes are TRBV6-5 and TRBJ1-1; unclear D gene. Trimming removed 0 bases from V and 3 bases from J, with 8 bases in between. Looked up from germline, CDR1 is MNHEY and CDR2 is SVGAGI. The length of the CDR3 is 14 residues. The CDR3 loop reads CASSYSMSHTEAFF. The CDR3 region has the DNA TGTGCCAGCAGTTACTCGATGTCCCACACTGAAGCTTTCTTT.

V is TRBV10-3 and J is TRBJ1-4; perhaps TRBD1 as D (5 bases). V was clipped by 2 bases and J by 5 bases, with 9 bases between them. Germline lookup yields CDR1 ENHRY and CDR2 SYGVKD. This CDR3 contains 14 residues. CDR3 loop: CAISERQGNEKLFF. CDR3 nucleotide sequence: TGTGCCATCAGTGAGCGGCAGGGAAATGAAAAACTGTTTTTT.

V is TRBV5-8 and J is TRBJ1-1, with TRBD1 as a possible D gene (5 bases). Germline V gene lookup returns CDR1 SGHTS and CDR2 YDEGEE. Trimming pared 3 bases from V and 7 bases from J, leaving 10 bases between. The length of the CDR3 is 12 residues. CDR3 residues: CASSSPGLEAFF. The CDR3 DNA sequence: TGTGCCAGCAGCTCACCGGGACTTGAAGCTTTCTTT.

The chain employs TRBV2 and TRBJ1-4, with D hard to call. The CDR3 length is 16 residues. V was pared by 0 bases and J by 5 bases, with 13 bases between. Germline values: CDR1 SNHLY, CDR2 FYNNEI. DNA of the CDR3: TGTGCCAGCAGTGAAGCGGAGGCGCAGTACAATGAAAAACTGTTTTTT. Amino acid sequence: CASSEAEAQYNEKLFF.

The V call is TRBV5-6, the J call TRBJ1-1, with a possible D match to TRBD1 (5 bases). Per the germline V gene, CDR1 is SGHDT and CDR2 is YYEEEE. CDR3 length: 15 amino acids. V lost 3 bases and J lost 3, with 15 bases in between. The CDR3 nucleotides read TGTGCCAGCAGCTCTCCTCCGGGGGGGGACACTGAAGCTTTCTTT. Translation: CASSSPPGGDTEAFF.

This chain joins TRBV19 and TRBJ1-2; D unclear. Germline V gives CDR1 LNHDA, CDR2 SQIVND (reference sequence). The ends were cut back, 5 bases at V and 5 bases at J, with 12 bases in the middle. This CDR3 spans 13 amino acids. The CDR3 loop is CASSQREGYGYTF. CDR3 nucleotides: TGTGCCAGTAGTCAGAGGGAGGGATATGGCTACACCTTC.

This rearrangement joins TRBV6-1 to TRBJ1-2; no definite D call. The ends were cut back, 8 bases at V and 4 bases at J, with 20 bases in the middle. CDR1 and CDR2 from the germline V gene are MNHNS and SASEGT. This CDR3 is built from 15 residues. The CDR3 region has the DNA TGTGCCAGCGGCGTCCGGGGAGTGATAACCTATGGCTACACCTTC. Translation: CASGVRGVITYGYTF.